Listed below are T cell receptor beta chains from one sample, sequenced in a study of cytomegalovirus exposure and HLA in healthy donors. TCRdb's table, derived via immunoSEQ multiplex PCR, lists solely in-frame clones and lacks some. The sample lists fewer than 200,000 clones, 80% occurring once. The sample comprised PBMCs. The receptors shown here come from a man aged 18 to 35 in good health and CMV-seropositive. Each CDR3 is given with its conserved first and last residue. The D gene is left open where the match is weak. Not every row has a clone size; where given, it reads once, few, many or a size class.

j_call,v_call,clone_size,d_call,cdr3_nt,cdr3_aa
TRBJ2-5,TRBV5-4,.,.,TGTGCCAGCAGCTTGCTATCCGGAGAGACCCAGTACTTC,CASSLLSGETQYF
TRBJ1-6,TRBV5-6,.,.,TGTGCCAGCAGCTTGGTGGGGCCTGGGAATTCACCCCTCCACTTT,CASSLVGPGNSPLHF
TRBJ2-7,TRBV5-4,.,TRBD1,TGTGCCAGCAGCTTGGGAGGGGGCCAGGGCTACTACGAGCAGTACTTC,CASSLGGGQGYYEQYF
TRBJ1-2,TRBV4-2,.,.,TGTGCCAGCAGCCAGACGCCCATGAGGACCGACGGGGGGGGCTACACCTTC,CASSQTPMRTDGGGYTF
TRBJ2-2,TRBV6-4,.,TRBD1,TGTGCCAGCAGTTGGGACAGGGTCGAAGTTGGCGGGGAGCTGTTTTTT,CASSWDRVEVGGELFF
TRBJ1-1,TRBV5-1,few,TRBD1,TGCGCCAGCAGCCCGGGACAGGGCATGAACACTGAAGCTTTCTTT,CASSPGQGMNTEAFF
TRBJ2-2,TRBV5-1,.,.,TGCGCCAGCAGCTTGTTAGTGAATACGAACACCGGGGAGCTGTTTTTT,CASSLLVNTNTGELFF
TRBJ2-7,TRBV19,few,TRBD1,TGTGCCAGTAGTATAAGGACAGGAAAATCCTACGAGCAGTACTTC,CASSIRTGKSYEQYF
TRBJ2-1,TRBV5-4,.,.,TGTGCCAGCAGCACGGCCGGGGGTAGCTCCTACAATGAGCAGTTCTTC,CASSTAGGSSYNEQFF
TRBJ1-5,TRBV2,.,.,TGTGCCAGCAATGGGGGTTACCGGGACAACCTTGACTATAGCAATCAGCCCCAGCATTTT,CASNGGYRDNLDYSNQPQHF
TRBJ2-1,TRBV19,few,.,TGTGCCAGTAGTATAGATCTTGAAGGAGGAAACAATGAGCAGTTCTTC,CASSIDLEGGNNEQFF
TRBJ1-6,TRBV7-3,.,.,TGTGCCAGCAGCCCCGTCAGGGATTCACCCCTCCACTTT,CASSPVRDSPLHF
TRBJ2-2,TRBV29-1,.,.,TGCAGCGTTGTTAGAGGAGCGGACCCGAACACCGGGGAGCTGTTTTTT,CSVVRGADPNTGELFF
TRBJ1-2,TRBV5-4,.,TRBD1,TGTGCCAGCAGCCCGTGGGACAGGTCAATCTATGGCTACACCTTC,CASSPWDRSIYGYTF
TRBJ2-1,TRBV7-6,.,TRBD2,TGTGCCAGCAGCTTAATGCGGGAGCTCAATGAGCAGTTCTTC,CASSLMRELNEQFF
TRBJ1-5,TRBV2,.,.,TGTGCCAGCAGTGACAGGGCTAGTTTCGGCAATCAGCCCCAGCATTTT,CASSDRASFGNQPQHF
TRBJ1-2,TRBV2,.,TRBD1,TGTGCCAGCAGTGAACCTGGGACAGGGTCTTGCACCTTC,CASSEPGTGSCTF
TRBJ1-6,TRBV11-2,.,.,TGTGCCAGCAGCTTAGCGACTGAATTTAATTCACCCCTCCACTTT,CASSLATEFNSPLHF
TRBJ2-2,TRBV15,.,.,TGTGCCACCAGTCTAAGTGGGTCAGGGGCGAACACCGGGGAGCTGTTTTTT,CATSLSGSGANTGELFF
TRBJ2-7,TRBV13,.,TRBD1,TGTGCCAGCAGCTTAACCGGGACAGGGATGTACGAGCAGTACTTC,CASSLTGTGMYEQYF
TRBJ1-1,TRBV2,.,TRBD1,TGTGCCAGCAGGTTACAGGGGGTTCTCTTGAACACTGAAGCTTTCTTT,CASRLQGVLLNTEAFF
TRBJ2-7,TRBV18,once,.,TGTGCCAGCTCACCCGAGTCTGACGAGCAGTACTTC,CASSPESDEQYF
TRBJ1-2,TRBV6-1,.,.,TGTGCCAGCAGTGAACTTGACAGGCCCTATGGAGGCTACACCTTC,CASSELDRPYGGYTF
TRBJ2-1,TRBV7-9,.,TRBD2,TGTGCCAGCAGCTCACTAGCGGACTCCTACAATGAGCAGTTCTTC,CASSSLADSYNEQFF
TRBJ2-6,TRBV19,.,.,TGTGCCAGTATTTTGTCCGGACAAGACTCTGGGGCCAACGTCCTGACTTTC,CASILSGQDSGANVLTF
TRBJ2-3,TRBV9,.,TRBD2,TGTGCCAGCACCCGATCGACTAGCGGGGGGGCAGATACGCAGTATTTT,CASTRSTSGGADTQYF
TRBJ2-4,TRBV5-6,.,TRBD1,TGTGCCAGCAGCCACACCGGGACAGGGGGTTGGTACAGTCAGTACTTC,CASSHTGTGGWYSQYF
TRBJ2-7,TRBV6-6,.,.,TGTGCCAGCAGTATACCGGGGGTTACCGCCTACGAGCAGTACTTC,CASSIPGVTAYEQYF
TRBJ2-3,TRBV4-1,few,TRBD1,TGCGCCAGCAGCCAAGACGGGTGGACAGGGGAGACAGATACGCAGTATTTT,CASSQDGWTGETDTQYF
TRBJ1-1,TRBV30,.,TRBD1,TGTGCCTGGACGAGGGACAGGGTCGGAAACACTGAAGCTTTCTTT,CAWTRDRVGNTEAFF
TRBJ1-1,TRBV9,.,TRBD1,TGTGCCAGCAGACGGGGACAGGCGAGCACTGAAGCTTTCTTT,CASRRGQASTEAFF
TRBJ1-1,TRBV29-1,.,TRBD1,TGCAGCGTTGAAACAGGGGCGAACACTGAAGCTTTCTTT,CSVETGANTEAFF
TRBJ2-7,TRBV6-1,.,TRBD1,TGTGCCAGCAGTGAAGCCCTGAACAGGGGGAACGACGAGCAGTACTTC,CASSEALNRGNDEQYF
TRBJ1-2,TRBV15,.,.,TGTGCCACCAGCAGAGGGAGATCAGGGATTATTGCTCCTAATGGCTACACCTTC,CATSRGRSGIIAPNGYTF
TRBJ1-1,TRBV30,.,.,TGTGCCTGGAGAACAAACAGGGAATTGGACACTGAAGCTTTCTTT,CAWRTNRELDTEAFF
TRBJ1-6,TRBV5-8,.,.,TGTGCCAGCAGCCCACAGGGTAATGGTTCACCCCTCCACTTT,CASSPQGNGSPLHF
TRBJ2-7,TRBV7-2,few,TRBD2,TGTGCCAGCAGCTTCGATAAGCGGGAGATATACGAGCAGTACTTC,CASSFDKREIYEQYF
TRBJ2-7,TRBV6-5,.,.,TGTGCCAGCAGTCAGGGAACAGGGAACACCTACGAGCAGTACTTC,CASSQGTGNTYEQYF
TRBJ1-6,TRBV15,.,.,TGTGCCACCAGCAGAGATCGGCCAGGAGGGAGTAGGAATTCACCCCTCCACTTT,CATSRDRPGGSRNSPLHF
TRBJ1-1,TRBV5-6,.,.,TGTGCCAGCAGCCCCTGGGGGACTATGAACACTGAAGCTTTCTTT,CASSPWGTMNTEAFF
TRBJ1-5,TRBV18,.,.,TGTGCCAGCTCACCAGCAGGAAACAATCAGCCCCAGCATTTT,CASSPAGNNQPQHF
TRBJ2-4,TRBV7-9,.,.,TGTGCCAGCAGCTTCTTACGGGGATCCAAAAACATTCAGTACTTC,CASSFLRGSKNIQYF
TRBJ1-1,TRBV21-1,.,.,TGTGCCAGGATGCCCACAGGGGGCCGCGGCACTGAAGCTTTCTTT,CARMPTGGRGTEAFF
TRBJ2-3,TRBV5-6,.,.,TGTGCCAGCAGCTTGCTGGGGACTTTGATCACAGATACGCAGTATTTT,CASSLLGTLITDTQYF